These T cell receptor beta chains were read from a single sample in a study of T cell responses to AZD1222 COVID-19 vaccine. Assay used: immunoSEQ multiplex PCR; TCRdb lists only in-frame clones, some missing. The sample contains roughly 140,000 clones, 85% to 95% of which appear only once. Sample: peripheral blood, taken on day 0 of AZD1222 vaccination. The origin of the receptors is an adult in good health. The CDR3 runs from the conserved cysteine through the conserved F or W. Each record gives: J gene, clone size, D gene, V gene, CDR3 DNA, CDR3 protein. A D gene is named only where the DNA matches it firmly. Size is stated for part of the rows, as once, few or many counts, or as a class when the clone is expanded.

J: TRBJ1-2
size: NA
D: TRBD1
V: TRBV4-1
DNA: TGCGCCAGCAGCCCCCTGGACAGGGGAAATGGCTACACCTTC
CDR3: CASSPLDRGNGYTF

J: TRBJ1-5
size: NA
D: NA
V: TRBV19
DNA: TGTGCCAGTAGTCTCGCCGGGAATAGCAATCAGCCCCAGCATTTT
CDR3: CASSLAGNSNQPQHF

J: TRBJ2-3
size: NA
D: NA
V: TRBV7-8
DNA: TGTGCCAGCAGCTCGTGGCAGGGGGAGGGCGATACGCAGTATTTT
CDR3: CASSSWQGEGDTQYF

J: TRBJ2-3
size: NA
D: TRBD2
V: TRBV6-5
DNA: TGTGCCAGCAGCTCTCCTAGCGGGGGGGCCGATACGCAGTATTTT
CDR3: CASSSPSGGADTQYF

J: TRBJ2-1
size: NA
D: NA
V: TRBV5-4
DNA: TGTGCCAGCAGCTTGGGGGTCAAGGTCGATGAGCAGTTCTTC
CDR3: CASSLGVKVDEQFF

J: TRBJ2-5
size: NA
D: TRBD1
V: TRBV7-9
DNA: TGTGCCAGCAGCCGAGGGGCAGGGGGCGCAGAGACCCAGTACTTC
CDR3: CASSRGAGGAETQYF

J: TRBJ2-2
size: NA
D: NA
V: TRBV7-2
DNA: TGTGCCAGCAGCTTAATGGGGACCCTCTACGCGAACACCGGGGAGCTGTTTTTT
CDR3: CASSLMGTLYANTGELFF

J: TRBJ1-2
size: NA
D: NA
V: TRBV27
DNA: TGTGCCAGCAGTTTATCCCCAGGGGTTTTTAACTATGGCTACACCTTC
CDR3: CASSLSPGVFNYGYTF

J: TRBJ1-1
size: NA
D: NA
V: TRBV5-4
DNA: TGTGCCAGCAGCCCAGAACCGACAAGGAACACTGAAGCTTTCTTT
CDR3: CASSPEPTRNTEAFF

J: TRBJ1-6
size: NA
D: NA
V: TRBV10-3
DNA: TGTGCCAGCGAAAGAGGGGAGAGCTCCTATAATTCACCCCTCCACTTT
CDR3: CASERGESSYNSPLHF

J: TRBJ1-5
size: NA
D: NA
V: TRBV27
DNA: TGTGCCAGCAGTCTTCACGACCGATTATATAGCAATCAGCCCCAGCATTTT
CDR3: CASSLHDRLYSNQPQHF

J: TRBJ1-3
size: NA
D: NA
V: TRBV3-1/TRBV3-2
DNA: TGTGCCAGCAGCCTAGGGACGGCCGCTGGAAACACCATATATTTT
CDR3: CASSLGTAAGNTIYF

J: TRBJ2-7
size: NA
D: NA
V: TRBV11-2
DNA: TGTGCCAGCAGCTTAGGAATCTCCTACGAGCAGTACTTC
CDR3: CASSLGISYEQYF

J: TRBJ2-5
size: NA
D: TRBD2
V: TRBV2
DNA: TGTGCCAGCAAGGGACTAGCGGGGGACTTCCAAGAGACCCAGTACTTC
CDR3: CASKGLAGDFQETQYF

J: TRBJ2-3
size: NA
D: NA
V: TRBV9
DNA: TGTGCCAGCAACGTGGGGGGTACAGATACGCAGTATTTT
CDR3: CASNVGGTDTQYF

J: TRBJ2-2
size: few
D: NA
V: TRBV5-1
DNA: TGCGCCAGCAGCTTGGGACCTCAGAACACCGGGGAGCTGTTTTTT
CDR3: CASSLGPQNTGELFF

J: TRBJ1-1
size: NA
D: NA
V: TRBV5-4
DNA: TGTGCCAGCAGCAAAAATAGGGACACTGAAGCTTTCTTT
CDR3: CASSKNRDTEAFF

J: TRBJ1-1
size: once
D: NA
V: TRBV5-1
DNA: TGCGCCAGCAGCTTGGAGGCCTTTACCTCGAACACTGAAGCTTTCTTT
CDR3: CASSLEAFTSNTEAFF

J: TRBJ1-4
size: NA
D: TRBD1
V: TRBV6-5
DNA: TGTGCCAGCAGCCGTATCAGGGGGAATGAAAAACTGTTTTTT
CDR3: CASSRIRGNEKLFF

J: TRBJ2-1
size: NA
D: NA
V: TRBV2
DNA: TGTGCCAGCAAAGTAAGGGCTACCACACCCGGGGGGCAGTTCTTC
CDR3: CASKVRATTPGGQFF

J: TRBJ1-5
size: NA
D: NA
V: TRBV10-1
DNA: TGCGCCAGCAGTGTGCCGCGGAGGGAAAGCAATCAGCCCCAGCATTTT
CDR3: CASSVPRRESNQPQHF

J: TRBJ1-3
size: NA
D: NA
V: TRBV7-9
DNA: TGTGCCAGCAGCGCCCAGGAAGTTACTGGAAACACCATATATTTT
CDR3: CASSAQEVTGNTIYF

J: TRBJ2-2
size: few
D: NA
V: TRBV24-1
DNA: TGTGCCACCAGTGACCCGACCGGAGGAAGGACCGGGGAGCTGTTTTTT
CDR3: CATSDPTGGRTGELFF

J: TRBJ2-3
size: NA
D: NA
V: TRBV9
DNA: TGTGCCAGCAGCGTAGTAAGCGGCTCTAGCACAGATACGCAGTATTTT
CDR3: CASSVVSGSSTDTQYF

J: TRBJ2-2
size: once
D: TRBD1
V: TRBV5-4
DNA: TGTGCCACCCAAACAGGGGGCAGGGTCGGGGAGCTGTTTTTT
CDR3: CATQTGGRVGELFF

J: TRBJ2-7
size: NA
D: TRBD2
V: TRBV2
DNA: TGTGCCAGCATTAGTATTAGCGGGACTACCTACGAGCAGTACTTC
CDR3: CASISISGTTYEQYF

J: TRBJ2-1
size: NA
D: NA
V: TRBV4-2
DNA: TGTGCCAGCAGCCAAGAGGCGGCGGACAGGCAGTTCTTC
CDR3: CASSQEAADRQFF

J: TRBJ2-7
size: NA
D: TRBD2
V: TRBV19
DNA: TGTGCCAGTAGCCCCTCTAGCGGGGGCCGTTACGAGCAGTACTTC
CDR3: CASSPSSGGRYEQYF

J: TRBJ2-2
size: NA
D: TRBD1
V: TRBV24-1
DNA: TGTGCCACCAGTGACTCCACAGGGGGCGATTCGGGGGAGCTGTTTTTT
CDR3: CATSDSTGGDSGELFF

J: TRBJ2-4
size: NA
D: TRBD2
V: TRBV6-5
DNA: TGTGCCAGCAGGGGGGGGACCATTCAGTACTTC
CDR3: CASRGGTIQYF

J: TRBJ2-7
size: NA
D: NA
V: TRBV6-5
DNA: TGTGCCAGCAGTTACAAAGGGGGCTCCTACGAGCAGTACTTC
CDR3: CASSYKGGSYEQYF

J: TRBJ2-5
size: NA
D: TRBD2
V: TRBV9
DNA: TGTGCCAGCAGCGTAGGAGGTAGCGGGAGGGCCGGGACCCAGTACTTC
CDR3: CASSVGGSGRAGTQYF

J: TRBJ2-7
size: NA
D: TRBD1
V: TRBV3-1/TRBV3-2
DNA: TGTGCCAGCAGCAACACAGGGGGCGGCGAGCAGTACTTC
CDR3: CASSNTGGGEQYF

J: TRBJ1-3
size: NA
D: NA
V: TRBV5-1
DNA: TGCGCCAGCAGCAACACAGGAGTGAGCTCTGGAAACACCATATATTTT
CDR3: CASSNTGVSSGNTIYF

J: TRBJ1-1
size: few
D: NA
V: TRBV5-5
DNA: TGTGCCAGCAGCTTGGTGTGGGGGCGTAGCACTGAAGCTTTCTTT
CDR3: CASSLVWGRSTEAFF

J: TRBJ1-2
size: NA
D: NA
V: TRBV5-1
DNA: TGCGCCAGCAGCGACGGGGGGACGATCTATGGCTACACCTTC
CDR3: CASSDGGTIYGYTF

J: TRBJ1-2
size: once
D: NA
V: TRBV6-1
DNA: TGTGCCAGCAGTGAAAGTAGTGCCTATGGCTACACCTTC
CDR3: CASSESSAYGYTF